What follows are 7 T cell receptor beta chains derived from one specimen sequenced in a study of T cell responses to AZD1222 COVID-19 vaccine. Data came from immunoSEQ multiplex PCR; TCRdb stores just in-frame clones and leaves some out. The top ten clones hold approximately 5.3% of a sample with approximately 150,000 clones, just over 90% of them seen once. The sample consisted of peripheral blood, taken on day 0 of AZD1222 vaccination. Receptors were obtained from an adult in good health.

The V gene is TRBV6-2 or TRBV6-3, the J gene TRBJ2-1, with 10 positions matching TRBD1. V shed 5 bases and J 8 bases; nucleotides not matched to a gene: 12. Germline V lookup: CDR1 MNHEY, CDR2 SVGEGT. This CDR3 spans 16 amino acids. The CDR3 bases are TGTGCCAGCAGTCTATTTGGGACAGGGGTTTTGCATGAGCAGTTCTTC. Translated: CASSLFGTGVLHEQFF.

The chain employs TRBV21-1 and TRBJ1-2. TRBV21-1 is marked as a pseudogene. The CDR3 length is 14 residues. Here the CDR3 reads CASSKSRSNYGYTF. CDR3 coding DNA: TGTGCCAGCAGCAAATCGCGGTCTAACTATGGCTACACCTTC.

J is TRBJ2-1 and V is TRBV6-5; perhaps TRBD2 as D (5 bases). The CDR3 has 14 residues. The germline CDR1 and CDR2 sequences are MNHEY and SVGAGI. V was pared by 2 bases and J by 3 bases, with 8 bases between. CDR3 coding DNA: TGTGCCAGCAGTTACCGGGGAAACTACAATGAGCAGTTCTTC. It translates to CASSYRGNYNEQFF.

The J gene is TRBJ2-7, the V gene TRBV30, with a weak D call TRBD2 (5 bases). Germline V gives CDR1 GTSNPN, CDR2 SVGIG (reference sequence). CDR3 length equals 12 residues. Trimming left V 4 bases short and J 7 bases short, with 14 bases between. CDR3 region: CAWIVRGREQYF. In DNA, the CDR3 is TGTGCCTGGATTGTTCGGGGTAGGGAGCAGTACTTC.

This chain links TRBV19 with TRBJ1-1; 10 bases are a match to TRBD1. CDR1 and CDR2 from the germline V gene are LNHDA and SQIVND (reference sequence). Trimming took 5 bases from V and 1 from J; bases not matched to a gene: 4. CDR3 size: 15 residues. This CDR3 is CASSVRQGANTEAFF. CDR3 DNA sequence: TGTGCCAGTAGTGTCCGACAGGGGGCGAACACTGAAGCTTTCTTT.

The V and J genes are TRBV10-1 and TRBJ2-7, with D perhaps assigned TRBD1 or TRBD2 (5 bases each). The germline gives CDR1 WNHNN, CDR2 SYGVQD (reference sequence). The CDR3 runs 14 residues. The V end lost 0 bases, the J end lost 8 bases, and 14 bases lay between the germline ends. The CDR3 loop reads CASSESGRASQQYF. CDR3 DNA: TGCGCCAGCAGTGAGTCGGGACGGGCTTCACAGCAGTACTTC.

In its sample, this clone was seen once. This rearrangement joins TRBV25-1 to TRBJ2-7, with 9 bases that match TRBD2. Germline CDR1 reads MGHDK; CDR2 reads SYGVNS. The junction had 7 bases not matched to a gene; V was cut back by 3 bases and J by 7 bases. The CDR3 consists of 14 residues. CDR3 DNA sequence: TGTGCCAGCAGTGATCTAGCGGGGTTGGGGGAGCAGTACTTC. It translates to CASSDLAGLGEQYF.